The sequence of this T cell receptor (beta chain) was determined in a study of blood T cell repertoires in COVID-19 (TCRdb year 2020). For context, the study as a whole: The collaborator samples originated in the United States, Italy and Spain and spanned the acute and convalescent phases of COVID-19. The prospective study material was composed of cDNA or gDNA derived from T cells, B-cell-depleted T cells, or PBMCs. Deeply sampled blood TCRbeta repertoires from subjects exposed to, actively infected with, or recovered from COVID-19 were included in the dataset. The repertoires were released in a freely available public database intended as a resource for research on the immune response to SARS-CoV-2. Samples came from the ongoing ImmuneRACE study (first 160 participants) plus 1,254 subjects from 6 global collaborators. Nearly every sample came with metadata listing a de-identified subject ID, COVID-19 status, age in years and sex. Where available, HLA class I and class II types were taken from metadata supplied by the sample provider and were not determined by assay-based typing. Paper-wide results and their limitations: The amount of clinical and demographic metadata varied by source and participant and was provided uncurated.

CDR1 and CDR2, per the germline V gene (reference sequence), are LNHDA and SQIVND. CDR3 length: 16 amino acids, cysteine to phenylalanine. Kept here is only the CDR3 DNA, which spans 48 bases and is read in frame from base 1. V is shortened by 4 bases, J by 0 bases, and the region joining them spans 10 bases. Concerning this clone itself: Its antigen remains unidentified. Per-base quality was not reported, and no clone a single base away is much larger than it.

The immunoSEQ Assay, a bias-controlled multiplex PCR, was used to amplify TCRbeta CDR3 regions from genomic DNA. In the authors' own workflow: The number of nucleated cells in each sample was estimated from the amplification of reference gene primers within the assay. To quantify the absolute abundance of each unique TCRbeta CDR3 rearrangement, sequence reads were collapsed and filtered. For each sample, productive Simpson clonality was calculated as the square root of Simpson's diversity index over productive rearrangements. TCRdb re-hosts the immuneACCESS table, in-frame sequences only. Its copies lack some clones; in the studies checked, an unresolved V gene accounts for under half of them, and the cause for the rest is not known. The V and J calls and clone size were taken over from that table, and D and trimming were inferred from the DNA. In this sample the table shows roughly 200,000 clones, approximately 84% of which occur a single time. The ten largest clonotypes hold roughly 5% of the sample.

Collaborating institutions collected whole blood in K2EDTA tubes following their own protocols. For TCRbeta analysis, collaborators shipped samples in one of three forms: frozen whole blood, isolated PBMCs, or DNA extracted from either of those sample types. The rearrangement joined TRBV19 to TRBJ2-6; TRBD2 is possibly the D segment (5 matching bases). The receptor was isolated from a woman aged 70-85 years with active or convalescent COVID-19. Sample: peripheral blood. The DNA is TGTGCCAGTAGTACCCCGGGAAGCTCTGGGGCCAACGTCCTGACTTTC. This codes for CASSTPGSSGANVLTF.